The 29 T cell receptor beta chains reported below all come from one sample, sequenced in a study of T-cell reconstitution after alpha-beta-depleted transplantation in children. As it was prepared, the TCRbeta library received unique molecular identifiers. TCRdb reprocessed the PCR reads via MiXCR and lists one record per CDR3 protein. The sample lists some 500,000 distinct CDR3 sequences, around a third seen once, with 2% to 2.5% in the top ten. Sequencing used PBMCs from the stem cell graft donor, obtained from the stem cell graft. The receptors here all came from a human donor who donated a stem cell graft to a child with aplastic anemia.

The chain joins TRBV5-1 to TRBJ2-5; unclear D gene. This CDR3 has 17 residues. V lost 0 bases and J lost 2, with 17 bases in between. CDR1 SGHRS and CDR2 YFSETQ come from the germline V gene. CDR3 residues: CASSLGLGAWPQETQYF. The CDR3 DNA is TGCGCCAGCAGCTTGGGTTTGGGCGCTTGGCCGCAAGAGACCCAGTACTTC.

This clonotype was picked up a small number of times. CDR3 sequence reads: CASWVTSTDTQYF. CDR3 nucleotides: TGCGCCAGCTGGGTCACTAGCACAGATACGCAGTATTTT. The chain uses TRBV5-1 and TRBJ2-3; no definite D call. Trimming took 7 bases from V and 0 from J, leaving 9 bases between them. Per the germline V gene, CDR1 is SGHRS and CDR2 is YFSETQ. There are 13 residues in the CDR3.

The V call is TRBV5-5, the J call TRBJ1-4; D ambiguous. The CDR3 runs 15 residues. Germline V gives CDR1 SGHKS, CDR2 YYEKEE (reference sequence). The V gene lost 2 bases and the J gene lost 4 bases, with 12 bases spanning the gap. Here the CDR3 DNA reads TGTGCCAGCAGCTTATCCGCAGTCGTTAATGAAAAACTGTTTTTT. It codes for CASSLSAVVNEKLFF.

This clonotype was detected many times. The chain joins TRBV9 to TRBJ1-2, with D tentatively TRBD1 (5 bases). Trimming stripped 4 bases from V and 4 bases from J, with 23 bases between. CDR1 is SGDLS and CDR2 is YYNGEE in the germline V gene. CDR3 length equals 17 residues. The CDR3: CASSSSRNPTGSYGYTF. CDR3 bases: TGTGCCAGCAGCAGTAGCAGGAATCCAACAGGTTCCTATGGCTACACCTTC.

This clonotype was seen just once. The rearrangement joins TRBV7-3 to TRBJ2-5, with unresolved D. This CDR3 is 16 amino acids long. V shed 1 base and J shed 0 bases, with 12 bases lying between them. The germline CDR1 and CDR2 sequences are SGHTA and FQGTGA. Here the CDR3 DNA reads TGTGCCAGCAGCTTAAGGGCAGGAGACTACCAAGAGACCCAGTACTTC. Translation: CASSLRAGDYQETQYF. The variable domain in full, with the rest retrieved from reference TRBV7-3 and TRBJ2-5, is GAGVSQTPSNKVTEKGKYVELRCDPISGHTALYWYRQSLGQGPEFLIYFQGTGAADDSGLPNDRFFAVRPEGSVSTLKIQRTERGDSAVYLCASSLRAGDYQETQYFGPGTRLLVL.

For the CDR3, the DNA is TGTGCCAGCAGTGACGGTGGGGTCAGGGACACTGAAGCTTTCTTT. It is translated as CASSDGGVRDTEAFF. The V gene is TRBV6-2 or TRBV6-3, the J gene TRBJ1-1; D is perhaps TRBD1 (5 bases). Germline V lookup: CDR1 MNHEY, CDR2 SVGEGT. Trimming pared 5 bases from V and 3 bases from J, leaving 16 bases between. The CDR3 consists of 15 residues.

This clonotype came up many times. The chain employs TRBV20-1 and TRBJ2-1; D is perhaps TRBD2 (7 bases). V was cut by 0 bases and J by 9 bases, with 21 bases left in between. CDR3 size: 16 residues. Germline assignment: CDR1 DFQATT and CDR2 SNEGSKA (reference sequence). The CDR3 protein is CSAREGEASGTPEQFF. CDR3 sequence (DNA): TGCAGTGCTAGAGAAGGCGAGGCGAGCGGGACACCTGAGCAGTTCTTC.

In this sample, this clonotype turned up a few times. This rearrangement joins TRBV5-1 to TRBJ2-3, with D tentatively TRBD1 or TRBD2 (5 bases each). The CDR3 consists of 15 residues. V dropped 2 bases and J dropped 0 bases, with 10 bases sitting between them. In germline, CDR1 is SGHRS, CDR2 YFSETQ. The CDR3 region is CASSLRDVSTDTQYF. DNA for the CDR3: TGCGCCAGCAGCTTACGGGACGTAAGCACAGATACGCAGTATTTT. Looking up the rest from reference TRBV5-1 and TRBJ2-3 gives the full variable domain: KAGVTQTPRYLIKTRGQQVTLSCSPISGHRSVSWYQQTPGQGLQFLFEYFSETQRNKGNFPGRFSGRQFSNSRSEMNVSTLELGDSALYLCASSLRDVSTDTQYFGPGTRLTVL.

V and J are TRBV5-1 and TRBJ1-5, with unresolved D. The CDR3 runs 14 residues. The germline gives CDR1 SGHRS, CDR2 YFSETQ. V lost 2 bases to trimming and J lost 7 bases, with 13 bases between them. The CDR3 DNA is TGCGCCAGCAGCTTTTCGTCGGACGGACAGCCCCAGCATTTT. This codes for CASSFSSDGQPQHF.

The chain is built from TRBV15 and TRBJ2-1; no firm D call. The V gene lost 5 bases and the J gene lost 6 bases, with 5 bases spanning the gap. Germline-derived CDR1 and CDR2 are LNHNV and YYDKDF (reference sequence). The CDR3 spans 11 residues. CDR3 in amino acids: CATSSPNEQFF. The CDR3 DNA follows: TGTGCCACCAGCTCTCCCAATGAGCAGTTCTTC.

This chain connects TRBV6-1 to TRBJ2-1; 10 bases are shared with TRBD2. CDR3 length equals 14 residues. V gave up 10 bases and J gave up 7 bases; unmatched junction bases: 10. Germline V gene data show CDR1 as MNHNS and CDR2 as SASEGT. The CDR3 DNA reads TGTGCCACATCGATAGCGGGAGGTGCGAATGAGCAGTTCTTC. Translated, it gives CATSIAGGANEQFF.

This clonotype has a handful of counts. The J gene is TRBJ2-6, the V gene TRBV12-3 or TRBV12-4; D remains unclear. The CDR3 sequence is 16 residues long. Trimming left V 2 bases short and J 0 bases short, with 8 bases between. The CDR3 nucleotides are TGTGCCAGCAGTTTACTAATGGTCTCTGGGGCCAACGTCCTGACTTTC. Residues: CASSLLMVSGANVLTF.

The genes are TRBV20-1 and TRBJ2-5; a possible D gene is TRBD2 (5 bases). CDR3 size: 13 residues. V was pared by 3 bases and J by 4 bases, with 12 bases between. Germline V lookup: CDR1 DFQATT, CDR2 SNEGSKA (reference sequence). The CDR3 spells CSASTRAGETQYF. CDR3 bases: TGCAGTGCTAGTACGAGGGCTGGAGAGACCCAGTACTTC.

V and J are TRBV5-4 and TRBJ2-7, with 9 bases matching TRBD1. Germline V gene sequence: CDR1 SGHNT, CDR2 YYREEE (reference sequence). The CDR3 sequence is 15 residues long. J lost 6 bases, V lost 4 bases, and 11 bases had no gene match. The CDR3 DNA reads as TGTGCCAGCAGCGTTGGGACAGGGAAAATCCCCGAGCAGTACGTC. Protein product: CASSVGTGKIPEQYV.

The V call is TRBV6-1, the J call TRBJ2-6; TRBD1 is a possible D gene (6 bases). Germline V gene sequence: CDR1 MNHNS, CDR2 SASEGT. This CDR3 comprises 16 residues. The V end lost 6 bases, the J end lost 0 bases, and 12 bases lay between the germline ends. The CDR3 DNA reads as TGTGCCAGCAGATGGGACACCAGCTCTGGGGCCAACGTCCTGACTTTC. Encoded protein: CASRWDTSSGANVLTF.

The chain uses TRBV25-1 and TRBJ2-5, with D possibly TRBD1 on 8 matching bases. With 6 bases removed from V and 2 bases from J, the gap between germline ends came to 19 bases. CDR3 length equals 16 residues. Germline CDR1 MGHDK, CDR2 SYGVNS. The CDR3 DNA sequence: TGTGCCAGCAGCGGACAGGGAGGGACCGTACAAGAGACCCAGTACTTC. Encoded protein: CASSGQGGTVQETQYF.

This chain's CDR3 is CSVAGTGANYGYTF. The CDR3 nucleotides are TGCAGCGTCGCCGGGACAGGAGCTAACTATGGCTACACCTTC. This sequence joins TRBV29-1 and TRBJ1-2; 8 bases match TRBD1. The CDR3 is 14 amino acids. Germline trimming cut 6 bases from V and 0 bases from J; bases unmatched to any gene: 6. Germline-derived CDR1 and CDR2 are SQVTM and ANQGSEA.

This clonotype was observed a few times. The chain carries TRBV10-3 and TRBJ2-1, with 7 bases matching TRBD1. This CDR3 contains 13 residues. Looked up from germline, CDR1 is ENHRY and CDR2 is SYGVKD. J was trimmed by 10 bases and V by 6 bases; bases with no gene match: 9. The CDR3 here is CAIRGTEEKEQFF. The CDR3, as DNA: TGTGCCATCAGAGGGACAGAGGAAAAGGAGCAGTTCTTC.

The chain employs TRBV19 and TRBJ1-3; unclear D gene. Germline V CDR1 and CDR2: LNHDA, SQIVND (reference sequence). The V and J ends lost 4 bases and 1 base respectively, with 5 bases between them. The length of the CDR3 is 13 residues. The CDR3 here is CASSTASGNTIYF. The DNA for the CDR3 is TGTGCCAGTAGTACCGCATCTGGAAACACCATATATTTT.

This sequence joins TRBV7-6 and TRBJ1-1, with no clear D. V was cut by 5 bases and J by 3 bases, with 22 bases left in between. Germline V CDR1 and CDR2: SGHVS, FNYEAQ. The CDR3 sequence is 17 residues long. DNA of the CDR3: TGTGCCAGCAGCCCGGGGAGGGCAGTCAAGAAGGACACTGAAGCTTTCTTT. Its protein is CASSPGRAVKKDTEAFF.

This sequence joins TRBV5-6 and TRBJ1-1, with a possible D match to TRBD1 (5 bases). Germline V CDR1 and CDR2: SGHDT, YYEEEE. V gave up 4 bases and J gave up 1 base, with 14 bases separating them. This CDR3 has 15 amino acids. The chain's CDR3 is CASSPPGVWNTEAFF. DNA of the CDR3: TGTGCCAGCAGCCCACCGGGGGTTTGGAACACTGAAGCTTTCTTT.

The gene calls are TRBV21-1 and TRBJ2-5; the D call of TRBD1 is as the table states it, not checked on the DNA. TRBV21-1 is a recognized pseudogene. CDR3 size: 11 residues. The CDR3 region has the DNA TGTGCCAGCAAACGGGCGGAGACCCAGTACTTC. Translated, it gives CASKRAETQYF.

The chain uses TRBV5-1 and TRBJ2-5, with 8 positions matching TRBD1. Looked up from germline, CDR1 is SGHRS and CDR2 is YFSETQ. The junction had 4 bases not matched to a gene; V was cut back by 5 bases and J by 4 bases. The CDR3 covers 13 residues. This CDR3 reads CASRFTGGETQYF. The DNA of the CDR3 is TGCGCCAGCAGATTCACAGGGGGAGAGACCCAGTACTTC.

This clonotype was counted at least ten times. For the CDR3, the DNA is TGTGCCAGCAGTTTAGCGAGAGGGGCCTACGAGCAGTACTTC. Protein product: CASSLARGAYEQYF. V is TRBV12-3 or TRBV12-4 and J is TRBJ2-7; D may correspond to TRBD1 or TRBD2 (5 bases each). The CDR3 loop spans 14 amino acids. Deletions cut 0 bases from V and 2 bases from J, with 8 bases between.

This chain joins TRBV7-2 and TRBJ2-7, with D hard to call. V lost 7 bases and J 2 bases, leaving 18 bases between the germline ends. Germline loops: CDR1 SGHTA, CDR2 FQGNSA. CDR3 length equals 15 residues. CDR3 protein: CASTFDPIGPYEQYF. The CDR3 bases are TGTGCCAGCACCTTCGACCCCATTGGCCCCTACGAGCAGTACTTC. Full variable domain (outside the CDR3, taken from reference TRBV7-2 and TRBJ2-7): GAGVSQSPSNKVTEKGKDVELRCDPISGHTALYWYRQSLGQGLEFLIYFQGNSAPDKSGLPSDRFSAERTGGSVSTLTIQRTQQEDSAVYLCASTFDPIGPYEQYFGPGTRLTVT.

The rearrangement joins TRBV7-3 to TRBJ2-1, with TRBD2 matching over 7 bases. The germline V gene has CDR1 SGHTA and CDR2 FQGTGA. V was pared by 1 base and J by 5 bases, with 8 bases of the junction left unmatched. The CDR3 runs 16 residues. CDR3 amino acids: CASSLRVSGANNEQFF. CDR3 bases: TGTGCCAGCAGCTTAAGGGTGAGCGGGGCCAACAATGAGCAGTTCTTC.

This clonotype was found once. J is TRBJ2-7 and V is TRBV6-1; TRBD2 is a possible D gene (5 bases). V lost 8 bases to trimming and J lost 0 bases, with 20 bases between them. Looked up from germline, CDR1 is MNHNS and CDR2 is SASEGT. The CDR3 consists of 16 residues. CDR3 residues: CASRLRVDSSSYEQYF. In DNA, the CDR3 is TGTGCCAGCCGCCTGCGGGTGGACTCGAGCTCCTACGAGCAGTACTTC.

V is TRBV5-1 and J is TRBJ2-7; D is possibly TRBD1 (6 bases). Trimming took off 2 bases at V and 7 bases at J, with 13 bases between the two ends. In germline, CDR1 is SGHRS, CDR2 YFSETQ. This CDR3 is 13 amino acids long. CDR3 residues: CASSFEGVREQYF. The CDR3 DNA reads TGCGCCAGCAGCTTCGAGGGGGTGAGGGAGCAGTACTTC.

The chain has TRBV19 and TRBJ1-2, with unresolved D. The germline gives CDR1 LNHDA, CDR2 SQIVND (reference sequence). Trimming left V 5 bases short and J 7 bases short, with 11 bases between. The CDR3 extends over 12 amino acids. CDR3 residues: CASSGEPPGYTF. DNA of the CDR3: TGTGCCAGTAGTGGGGAGCCCCCTGGCTACACCTTC.